Presented here are 17 T cell receptor beta chains from one specimen sequenced in a study of CD8+CD57+ T cells in acquired aplastic anemia. CDR3 and TCR beta VDJ profiling relied on a genomic DNA template. MiXCR was run by TCRdb on the reads, yielding one entry per CDR3 protein. The table has 200,000 to 250,000 distinct CDR3 sequences, approximately 60% seen once. The sample taken for sequencing was sorted CD4+, CD8+, or CD8+CD57+ T cells (not recorded which) from PBMCs. The receptor source for this set is a human donor in good health.

This clonotype was detected ten times or more. This chain joins TRBV6-6 and TRBJ2-1, with 10 bases aligning to TRBD2. V trimming: 0 bases; J trimming: 9 bases; junction bases outside the gene matches: 5. The CDR3 is 15 amino acids. Germline V gene sequence: CDR1 MNHNY, CDR2 SVGAGI (reference sequence). The CDR3 coding sequence is TGTGCCAGCAGTTACTCGAGCGGGGGGGCCCTTGAGCAGTTCTTC. Amino acids: CASSYSSGGALEQFF.

The sample holds a few counts of this clonotype. J is TRBJ1-2 and V is TRBV10-2; D call uncertain. Germline assignment: CDR1 WSHSY and CDR2 SAAADI. V lost 2 bases and J lost 7, with 11 bases in between. This CDR3 region has 13 residues. The chain's CDR3 is CASSEAGNGGYTF. The CDR3 bases are TGCGCCAGCAGTGAGGCGGGCAATGGTGGCTACACCTTC.

This clonotype was picked up many times. The V gene is TRBV27, the J gene TRBJ1-6; 8 nucleotides agree with TRBD1. J lost 8 bases, V lost 10 bases, and 10 bases had no gene match. The CDR3 sequence is 14 residues long. Looked up from germline, CDR1 is MNHEY and CDR2 is SMNVEV (reference sequence). CDR3 in DNA: TGTGCCACCGCTCCCGGGACAGGAGATTCACCCCTCCACTTT. It codes for CATAPGTGDSPLHF.

This clonotype came up a few times. The chain employs TRBV7-3 and TRBJ2-2; D is uncertain. The CDR3 extends over 15 amino acids. Trimming removed 2 bases from V and 2 bases from J, with 9 bases in between. The germline CDR1 and CDR2 sequences are SGHTA and FQGTGA. CDR3 sequence (DNA): TGTGCCAGCAGCTTAGCGGACGGTAACACCGGGGAGCTGTTTTTT. Amino acid sequence: CASSLADGNTGELFF.

Many counts were recorded for this clonotype. This sequence joins TRBV12-3 or TRBV12-4 and TRBJ1-4; TRBD1 is a possible D gene (6 bases). The length of the CDR3 is 14 residues. Trimming shortened V by 3 bases and J by 6 bases, and 11 bases separated the two germline ends. CDR3 coding DNA: TGTGCCAGCAGTTTTATCAGGGGCGATGAAAAACTGTTTTTT. As protein: CASSFIRGDEKLFF.

The chain uses TRBV24-1 and TRBJ1-2; D might be TRBD1 (5 bases). Per the germline V gene, CDR1 is KGHDR and CDR2 is SFDVKD. V was pared by 2 bases and J by 0 bases, with 15 bases between. This CDR3 has 17 residues. The chain's CDR3 is CATSDSSPGVANYGYTF. For the CDR3, the DNA is TGTGCCACCAGTGATTCCTCCCCGGGGGTGGCTAACTATGGCTACACCTTC.

The chain uses TRBV19 and TRBJ2-3; TRBD2 aligns across 7 bases. CDR3 size: 15 residues. The germline CDR1 and CDR2 sequences are LNHDA and SQIVND (reference sequence). With V trimmed by 4 bases and J by 0 bases, 4 bases remained unmatched. This chain's CDR3 is CASSRRERSTDTQYF. The CDR3 DNA follows: TGTGCCAGTAGTAGGCGGGAGAGAAGCACAGATACGCAGTATTTT.

This clonotype was seen more than once but under ten times. The rearrangement joins TRBV12-3 or TRBV12-4 to TRBJ2-5; D perhaps matches TRBD2 (6 bases). The CDR3 runs to 13 residues. Trimming shortened V by 6 bases and J by 4 bases, and 12 bases separated the two germline ends. The CDR3 region has the DNA TGTGCCAGCAGCCCCAGGAGGGGAGAGACCCAGTACTTC. Protein: CASSPRRGETQYF.

The chain carries TRBV7-9 and TRBJ1-5; D is undetermined. Trimming left V 7 bases short and J 7 bases short, with 14 bases between. CDR3 length: 13 residues. Germline V gene data show CDR1 as SEHNR and CDR2 as FQNEAQ (reference sequence). The CDR3 loop reads CASNEAAGQPQHF. The CDR3 DNA is TGTGCCAGCAACGAGGCGGCGGGGCAGCCCCAGCATTTT.

This clonotype was counted only a few times. CDR3 amino acids: CASSERGGTGELFF. For the CDR3, the DNA is TGTGCCAGTAGTGAGAGGGGTGGTACCGGGGAGCTGTTTTTT. This chain links TRBV19 with TRBJ2-2; possibly TRBD1 or TRBD2 for D (5 bases each). The CDR3 totals 14 residues. The V end lost 5 bases, the J end lost 5 bases, and 12 bases lay between the germline ends. The germline gives CDR1 LNHDA, CDR2 SQIVND (reference sequence).

This clonotype has a count of ten or more. The chain employs TRBV6-2 or TRBV6-3 and TRBJ2-7; 8 bases map to TRBD1. The CDR3 is 15 amino acids. The germline CDR1 and CDR2 sequences are MNHEY and SVGEGT. V lost 6 bases to trimming and J lost 3 bases; unmatched junction nucleotides: 10. The CDR3 is CASSRPGTGDYEQYF. DNA for the CDR3: TGTGCCAGCAGCCGACCCGGGACAGGAGACTACGAGCAGTACTTC.

The V and J genes are TRBV15 and TRBJ1-3, with TRBD1 as a possible D gene (6 bases). There are 17 residues in the CDR3. The V gene lost 0 bases and the J gene lost 4 bases, with 16 bases spanning the gap. The germline gives CDR1 LNHNV, CDR2 YYDKDF (reference sequence). The CDR3 reads CATSRDLWGGSGNTIYF. CDR3 nucleotides: TGTGCCACCAGCAGAGATCTCTGGGGGGGCTCCGGAAACACCATATATTTT.

Only one count was recorded for this clonotype. This chain links TRBV19 with TRBJ1-1, with D possibly TRBD1 on 5 matching bases. Trimming took off 6 bases at V and 0 bases at J, with 11 bases between the two ends. The CDR3 loop spans 14 amino acids. Germline-derived CDR1 and CDR2 are LNHDA and SQIVND (reference sequence). The CDR3 is CASSDSSMNTEAFF. For the CDR3, the DNA is TGTGCCAGTAGCGACAGCTCGATGAACACTGAAGCTTTCTTT.

This chain links TRBV25-1 with TRBJ2-7; TRBD1 might be the D (5 bases). Trimming removed 3 bases at V and 0 bases at J, with 9 bases between. The CDR3 consists of 14 residues. The germline CDR1 and CDR2 sequences are MGHDK and SYGVNS. The CDR3 is CASSEWGPSYEQYF. CDR3 sequence (DNA): TGTGCCAGCAGTGAGTGGGGCCCCTCCTACGAGCAGTACTTC.

The gene calls are TRBV15 and TRBJ2-7; D gene unclear. V gave up 8 bases and J gave up 3 bases, with 14 bases separating them. Germline loops: CDR1 LNHNV, CDR2 YYDKDF (reference sequence). The CDR3 is 13 residues long. The CDR3 DNA follows: TGTGCCACCTCAGAGGCGGTAGTCTACGAGCAGTACTTC. Translation: CATSEAVVYEQYF.

J is TRBJ2-5 and V is TRBV12-3 or TRBV12-4; D is ambiguous. V dropped 5 bases and J dropped 2 bases, with 18 bases sitting between them. The CDR3 is made up of 16 amino acids. CDR3 region: CASSHIDPGRQETQYF. CDR3 nucleotides: TGTGCCAGCAGTCACATAGATCCCGGCAGACAAGAGACCCAGTACTTC.

This clonotype was counted ten times or more. This sequence joins TRBV24-1 and TRBJ2-6, with D hard to call. Germline V gene lookup returns CDR1 KGHDR and CDR2 SFDVKD. Trimming took off 5 bases at V and 2 bases at J, with 3 bases between the two ends. The CDR3 has 13 residues. Written as DNA, the CDR3 is TGTGCCACCAGTGCCCCTGGGGCCAACGTCCTGACTTTC. It specifies CATSAPGANVLTF.